A selection of T cell receptor beta chains follows, all from one sample in a study of beta chain features in type 1 diabetes. Measured with immunoSEQ multiplex PCR; TCRdb has only the in-frame clones, and not every one. The sample contains approximately 250,000 clones, around 14% of which appear only once. Specimen: naive CD4+ T cells from blood. Receptors originate from a woman in her thirties or forties in good health. The CDR3 runs from the conserved cysteine through the conserved F or W. Fields, in order: J gene, clone size, D gene, CDR3 length, V gene, CDR3 protein, CDR3 DNA. D genes are given only for firm matches. Expanded clones get a size class; other rows say once, few or many, or leave the size out.

J gene: TRBJ1-5; clone size: few; D gene: NA; CDR3 length: 14; V gene: TRBV27; CDR3 protein: CASSYAGDGGPQHF; CDR3 DNA: TGTGCCAGCAGTTACGCAGGGGACGGCGGGCCCCAGCATTTT
J gene: TRBJ2-7; clone size: few; D gene: NA; CDR3 length: 11; V gene: TRBV7-2; CDR3 protein: CASKRGNEQYF; CDR3 DNA: TGTGCCAGCAAGCGAGGAAACGAGCAGTACTTC
J gene: TRBJ1-6; clone size: NA; D gene: NA; CDR3 length: 13; V gene: TRBV29-1; CDR3 protein: CSVALGGNSPLHF; CDR3 DNA: TGCAGCGTTGCCCTGGGCGGGAATTCACCCCTCCACTTT
J gene: TRBJ2-3; clone size: NA; D gene: NA; CDR3 length: 16; V gene: TRBV25-1; CDR3 protein: CASSESGPGGTDTQYF; CDR3 DNA: TGTGCCAGCAGTGAATCGGGGCCAGGGGGCACAGATACGCAGTATTTT
J gene: TRBJ2-7; clone size: few; D gene: TRBD1; CDR3 length: 15; V gene: TRBV18; CDR3 protein: CASSLSGDSSYEQYF; CDR3 DNA: TGTGCCAGCTCACTCTCCGGGGACAGCTCCTACGAGCAGTACTTC
J gene: TRBJ2-3; clone size: NA; D gene: NA; CDR3 length: 17; V gene: TRBV7-2; CDR3 protein: CASSSPLGGLLTDTQYF; CDR3 DNA: TGTGCCAGCAGCTCCCCCCTGGGGGGACTCCTAACAGATACGCAGTATTTT
J gene: TRBJ2-5; clone size: NA; D gene: TRBD1; CDR3 length: 15; V gene: TRBV5-8; CDR3 protein: CASSTGVPTGETQYF; CDR3 DNA: TGTGCCAGCAGCACAGGGGTCCCCACCGGAGAGACCCAGTACTTC
J gene: TRBJ1-2; clone size: NA; D gene: NA; CDR3 length: 13; V gene: TRBV5-4; CDR3 protein: CASSSTGNYGYTF; CDR3 DNA: TGTGCCAGCAGCAGTACAGGGAACTATGGCTACACCTTC
J gene: TRBJ1-6; clone size: NA; D gene: TRBD1; CDR3 length: 15; V gene: TRBV2; CDR3 protein: CASRPGTDYNSPLHF; CDR3 DNA: TGTGCCAGCAGACCAGGGACAGACTATAATTCACCCCTCCACTTT
J gene: TRBJ2-7; clone size: few; D gene: TRBD1; CDR3 length: 13; V gene: TRBV7-2; CDR3 protein: CASSFQGADEQYF; CDR3 DNA: TGTGCCAGCAGCTTCCAGGGGGCTGACGAGCAGTACTTC
J gene: TRBJ2-5; clone size: few; D gene: TRBD2; CDR3 length: 16; V gene: TRBV5-1; CDR3 protein: CASSRQLAGGQETQYF; CDR3 DNA: TGCGCCAGCAGCCGTCAACTAGCGGGGGGGCAGGAGACCCAGTACTTC
J gene: TRBJ2-5; clone size: few; D gene: TRBD1; CDR3 length: 15; V gene: TRBV7-6; CDR3 protein: CASSPRTGGQETQYF; CDR3 DNA: TGTGCCAGCAGCCCAAGGACAGGGGGACAAGAGACCCAGTACTTC
J gene: TRBJ1-5; clone size: NA; D gene: TRBD1; CDR3 length: 16; V gene: TRBV27; CDR3 protein: CASSLYRTGVNQPQHF; CDR3 DNA: TGTGCCAGCAGTTTATATAGGACAGGGGTCAATCAGCCCCAGCATTTT
J gene: TRBJ2-3; clone size: NA; D gene: TRBD2; CDR3 length: 13; V gene: TRBV7-9; CDR3 protein: CASSTERGDTQYF; CDR3 DNA: TGTGCCAGCAGCACCGAGCGGGGTGATACGCAGTATTTT
J gene: TRBJ1-6; clone size: once; D gene: NA; CDR3 length: 16; V gene: TRBV19; CDR3 protein: CASSGQGDSYNSPLHF; CDR3 DNA: NA
J gene: TRBJ1-1; clone size: NA; D gene: NA; CDR3 length: 16; V gene: TRBV5-5; CDR3 protein: CASSLGNTGPDTEAFF; CDR3 DNA: TGTGCCAGCAGCTTGGGCAATACGGGTCCGGACACTGAAGCTTTCTTT
J gene: TRBJ2-7; clone size: NA; D gene: TRBD2; CDR3 length: 11; V gene: TRBV20-1; CDR3 protein: CSLLTSGEQYF; CDR3 DNA: TGCAGTCTCCTGACTAGCGGGGAGCAGTACTTC
J gene: TRBJ2-7; clone size: NA; D gene: TRBD2; CDR3 length: 14; V gene: TRBV6-1; CDR3 protein: CASRGGEGSYEQYF; CDR3 DNA: TGTGCCAGCAGGGGGGGGGAAGGTTCCTACGAGCAGTACTTC
J gene: TRBJ2-2; clone size: NA; D gene: NA; CDR3 length: 15; V gene: TRBV5-1; CDR3 protein: CASSPRGSGSGELFF; CDR3 DNA: TGCGCCAGCAGCCCCCGGGGTAGCGGTAGCGGGGAGCTGTTTTTT
J gene: TRBJ1-5; clone size: NA; D gene: TRBD1; CDR3 length: 16; V gene: TRBV6-1; CDR3 protein: CASSERTGMSNQPQHF; CDR3 DNA: TGTGCCAGCAGTGAACGGACAGGGATGAGCAATCAGCCCCAGCATTTT
J gene: TRBJ1-2; clone size: NA; D gene: NA; CDR3 length: 14; V gene: TRBV5-1; CDR3 protein: CASSLGQPYYGYTF; CDR3 DNA: TGCGCCAGCAGCTTAGGACAGCCCTACTATGGCTACACCTTC
J gene: TRBJ2-5; clone size: NA; D gene: TRBD2; CDR3 length: 15; V gene: TRBV7-2; CDR3 protein: CASSLARAARETRYF; CDR3 DNA: TGTGCCAGCAGCTTAGCGCGGGCGGCGCGGGAGACCCGGTACTTC